This T cell receptor (beta chain) was sequenced during a study of T cells in Graves' hyperthyroidism and ophthalmopathy. Trimming took 5 bases from V and 5 from J; bases not matched to a gene: 5. The CDR3 loop spans 13 amino acids. Germline lookup yields CDR1 SNHLY and CDR2 FYNNEI. PBMCs were obtained from over 8.5 ml fresh peripheral blood. Amplification of TCR beta CDR3 regions used RNA as the template. RT-PCR in the first round (using the HTBI primer set) targeted the TCR CDR3. TCRdb reprocessed the multiplex PCR reads with MiXCR, giving one entry per CDR3 protein. This sample has 500,000 to 550,000 distinct CDR3 sequences, with less than 25% found just once. This clonotype was recorded at least ten times.

This clonotype originated in a man between 18 and 35 years old with Graves' hyperthyroidism. The gene calls are TRBV2 and TRBJ1-1, with 7 bases fitting TRBD1. Sequencing was done on a sample of blood. The CDR3 spells CASSQTGITEAFF. CDR3 sequence (DNA): TGTGCCAGCAGTCAGACAGGGATAACTGAAGCTTTCTTT.